This T cell receptor (beta chain) was profiled in a study of identical twins (dated by TCRdb to 2015 to 2016). Turning to the overall study: To test whether fetal clonotypes persist, this study deep-sequenced TCR alpha and beta repertoires from monozygotic twins, from unrelated adults of various ages, and from cord blood. To rule out contamination, replicate twin experiments were performed at different times with different library preparation protocols.

As to this clonotype: Its recognized antigen is unknown. Base qualities are not provided; no much larger clone lies one nucleotide away.

Preparation of the library involved 5' RACE. The instrument given in TCRdb is Illumina HiSeq 2000. Template switching added a universal primer binding site, and the final cDNA carried a unique molecular identifier that allowed TCR cDNA molecules to be counted accurately. First-strand cDNA for TCR alpha and beta chains was synthesized from specific primers in the conserved constant-segment region. To control for contamination, each cDNA library was double barcoded with a SMART-Mk sample barcode plus Illumina barcodes. Two successive PCR steps introduced TruSeq adapter sequences along with Illumina sample barcodes. The TCR alpha and beta cDNA libraries were sequenced on the Illumina HiSeq platform using custom primers. As for the original processing: MiGEC was used to process raw reads and extract unique molecular identifiers, and MiXCR was used to find CDR3 positions. Recombination models were inferred per individual with the repgenHMM and IGoR tools using an EM algorithm. Shared clonotype analysis was performed with the tcR package in R, normalizing sharing by the product of cloneset sizes. To study raw recombination free of thymic and clonal selection effects, out-of-frame nonproductive sequences were analyzed. The public sequencing data were trimmed at Q25 with fastp and processed into clonotypes with MiXCR by TCRdb, which kept only in-frame beta chains. Identical CDR3 proteins give one entry, which carries the most common genes and DNA. These V and J calls originate from TCRdb's pipeline instead of the authors' own analysis. For this sample the table gives hundreds of thousands of distinct CDR3 sequences, of which more than 6.5% were detected only once. In total, the top ten clones hold about 0.98% of the sample.

V trim: 6 bases; J trim: 1 base; unmatched bases: 13. The germline V gene sets CDR1 to MNHEY and CDR2 to SVGEGT. Including cysteine and phenylalanine, the CDR3 has 17 amino acids. The CDR3 DNA has 51 bases and is translated from base 1. Findings and caveats that apply to the study as a whole: Because the same donors could not be followed over many years, conclusions were based on cross-sectional statistical analysis. Compared with coincidental sharing between unrelated individuals, out-of-frame TCR alpha sequences shared between twins showed an excess of sequences with low generation probability. Abundant cord blood beta clonotypes had fewer insertions, young adult naive repertoires showed a similar but weaker trend, and memory repertoires showed no such trend. A weaker excess of twin sharing was found in beta out-of-frame sequences because the signal-to-noise ratio was lowered by fewer shared sequences. Recombination models systematically underestimated out-of-frame TCR alpha sharing in monozygotic twins but agreed with sharing between unrelated individuals. Invariant T cells such as MAIT and iNKT could partly confound zero-insertion analyses, though diverse VJ usage argued against this for most clonotypes.

Every donor in the study was a healthy Caucasian. The twin cohort comprised three pairs of female monozygotic twins, all aged roughly 18 to 30 years. Peripheral blood mononuclear cells were used as the source from which RNA for TCR libraries was isolated. The data also belong to a second study, concerning yellow fever vaccine responses in identical twins. As noted in the second study: The T cell response to vaccination in identical twins was reported by the authors to appear partly convergent and partly personalized. In identical twins, the study followed T cell clones that responded to the vaccine with precision.

Sequencing used PBMCs. The rearrangement joined TRBV6-2 or TRBV6-3 to TRBJ2-3, and 7 junctional nucleotides match TRBD2. The receptor comes from a young woman in good health. The CDR3 amino acid sequence is: CASSRRGPGLRTDTQYF. DNA sequence: TGTGCCAGCAGCAGAAGGGGACCGGGACTACGCACAGATACGCAGTATTTT.